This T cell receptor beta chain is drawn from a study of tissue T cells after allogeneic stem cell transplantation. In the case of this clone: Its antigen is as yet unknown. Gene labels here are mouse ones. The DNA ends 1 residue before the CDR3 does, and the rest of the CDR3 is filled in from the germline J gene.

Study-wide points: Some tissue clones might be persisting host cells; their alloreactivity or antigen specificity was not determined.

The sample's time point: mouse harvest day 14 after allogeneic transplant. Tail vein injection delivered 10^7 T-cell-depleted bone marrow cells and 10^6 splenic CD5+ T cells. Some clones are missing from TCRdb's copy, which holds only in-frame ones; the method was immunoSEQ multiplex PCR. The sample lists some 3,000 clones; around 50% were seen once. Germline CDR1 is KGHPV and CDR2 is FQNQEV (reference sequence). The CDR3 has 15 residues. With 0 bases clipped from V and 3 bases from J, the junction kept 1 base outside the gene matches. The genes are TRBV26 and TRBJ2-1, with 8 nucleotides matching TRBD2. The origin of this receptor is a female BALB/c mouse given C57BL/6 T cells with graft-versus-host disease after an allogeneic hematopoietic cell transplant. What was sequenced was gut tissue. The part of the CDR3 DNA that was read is TGTGCCAGCAGTCTGTCTTGGGGGGGCTATGCTGAGCAGTTC. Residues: CASSLSWGGYAEQF. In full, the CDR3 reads CASSLSWGGYAEQFF.